This TCR beta chain was found in a study of PD-L1 blockade in urothelial cancer (TCRdb year 2017). Broadly, across the study: Every patient began therapy at some point between 2014 and 2015 and was given atezolizumab 1,200 mg intravenously every 3 weeks. About nine tenths of the roughly 29 patients were males with bladder-origin urothelial cancer, and about 65% of the 29 reported a prior smoking history. Patients had an ECOG performance status of 0 or 1 and had received between 0 and 3 prior chemotherapy regimens. Blood samples were analyzed at 3 weeks after treatment start (second dose) and at 6 weeks after treatment start. A median of about 140,000 T cells and approximately 86,000 unique TCRs was obtained from blood samples, and a median clonality of roughly 0.08 was observed. The study was an exploratory multi-omic analysis of somatic, immune and clinical correlates of response to PD-L1 blockade with atezolizumab in urothelial cancer. TCR sequencing covered pretreatment tumor samples and matched, serially collected peripheral blood taken before and after atezolizumab treatment. Durable clinical benefit was defined as a progression-free survival longer than 6 months, and TCR features were additionally tested against progression-free survival and overall survival. In the same patients, whole exome sequencing and RNA sequencing of pretreatment tumors were performed in addition to TCR sequencing. Durable clinical benefit was achieved by nine patients and was not achieved by 20 patients. Some 30 patients had pretreatment blood TCR-seq, 24 had at least one posttreatment blood collection, and 24 had tumor TCR-seq.

Synthetic TCR analog templates were spiked into each PCR to estimate absolute template abundance from read counts. Using the immunoSEQ assay, TCRbeta CDR3 regions were amplified from genomic DNA with bias-controlled V and J gene primers. Rearranged TCRbeta segments were sequenced at approximately 20X coverage. In the paper's pipeline: Sequencing errors were corrected by clustering, and CDR3s were annotated against IMGT so that V, D and J genes could be assigned. Downstream analyses used only productive TCRbeta rearrangements, leaving out any out-of-frame or stop-codon sequences. Clonality was calculated as one minus the Shannon entropy normalized by the log of the number of unique productive sequences. Fisher's exact test with Benjamini-Hochberg correction, at a threshold of adjusted p below 0.01, was used to find clones that differed between time points or between blood and tumor. TCRdb's version of the immuneACCESS table is confined to in-frame rearrangements and falls short of the full clone set. An unresolved V gene accounts for under half of the shortfall where checked; the remainder is of unknown origin. V, J and clone size reflect that table, while D and trimming were determined from the DNA. The sample table shows about 43,000 clones, and around 84% are seen once. Around 16% of the sample is held by the ten biggest clonotypes.

This clone was counted only a few times. Its antigen is currently not known. Base qualities were left out, and no much larger clone turns up one base away. Sequences SQVTM (CDR1) and ANQGSEA (CDR2) are obtained from the germline V gene. Taken from cysteine to phenylalanine, the CDR3 has 13 residues. Here the CDR3 DNA is all that survives: 39 bases in frame from base 1. V has 7 bases trimmed and J has 1 base trimmed; junction bases matching no gene number 4. Study-level results and caveats: Because the sample size was small (n ≈ 30) and many exploratory analyses were performed, the results are intended to be hypothesis-generating. Patients with durable benefit showed greater expansion of tumor-associated TCR clones in peripheral blood 3 weeks after starting treatment (n = 22, p = 0.022). Improved progression-free and overall survival was associated with having pretreatment peripheral blood TCR clonality below the median.

The sample's time point label is to be understood as: pretreatment peripheral blood. The cohort comprised more than 25 patients with locally advanced or metastatic urothelial carcinoma treated at Memorial Sloan Kettering on a trial protocol. Peripheral blood mononuclear cells were collected pretreatment and during treatment, at between 1 and 8 total time points per patient. The Qiagen DNeasy Blood extraction kit was used to purify genomic DNA from total PBMCs and tumor samples. PBMCs were collected pretreatment and during treatment, and were isolated and stored as previously described. The sequence was collected from a man aged 55-75 years with urothelial cancer. Specimen: PBMCs, collected around atezolizumab (anti-PD-L1) treatment. In this chain, TRBV29-1 is recombined with TRBJ1-1, with TRBD1 identical over 9 junction bases. CDR3 region: CSAAGQGNTEAFF. The nucleotides read TGCAGCGCTGCGGGACAGGGGAACACTGAAGCTTTCTTT. The full variable domain, with segments outside the CDR3 supplied by the reference TRBV29-1 and TRBJ1-1 proteins, appears as SAVISQKPSRDICQRGTSLTIQCQVDSQVTMMFWYRQQPGQSLTLIATANQGSEATYESGFVIDKFPISRPNLTFSTLTVSNMSPEDSSIYLCSAAGQGNTEAFFGQGTRLTVV.